The rows below give T cell receptor beta chains drawn from one sample of a study of T cell responses to AZD1222 COVID-19 vaccine. Data came from immunoSEQ multiplex PCR; TCRdb stores just in-frame clones and leaves some out. Of approximately 130,000 clones detected, approximately 85% appear once; the ten largest clones hold 6.5% to 8.5%. The source was peripheral blood, collected 28 days after the second dose of the MenACWY control vaccine. Receptors originate from an adult who received the MenACWY meningococcal vaccine as a control. Each CDR3 is given with its conserved first and last residue. The order of the fields is J gene, V gene, CDR3 length, clone size, D gene, CDR3 DNA, CDR3 protein. A D gene is named only where the DNA matches it firmly. Not all rows give a size; the values are once, few, many and, for expanded clones, a class.

TRBJ1-2	TRBV9	13	NA	NA	TGTGCCAGCAGCGGCCGGGCCTTCGGAGGCTACACCTTC	CASSGRAFGGYTF
TRBJ1-5	TRBV6-1	16	NA	TRBD1	TGTGCCAGCAGTGGGGCAGGGGGGAACAGCAATCAGCCCCAGCATTTT	CASSGAGGNSNQPQHF
TRBJ1-1	TRBV5-1	15	once	TRBD1	TGCGCCAGCAGTTGGACAGGGGGCTTCGACACTGAAGCTTTCTTT	CASSWTGGFDTEAFF
TRBJ1-1	TRBV27	15	NA	NA	TGTGCCAGCAGCCCCTGGGGGGAGGAAAGCACTGAAGCTTTCTTT	CASSPWGEESTEAFF
TRBJ2-5	TRBV5-4	13	NA	NA	TGTGCCAGCAGCCTGCCTCCCGGGGAGACCCAGTACTTC	CASSLPPGETQYF
TRBJ2-3	TRBV5-6	13	NA	NA	TGTGCCAGCAGCATTACTAGTGCAGATACGCAGTATTTT	CASSITSADTQYF
TRBJ1-2	TRBV19	15	NA	TRBD1	TGTGCCAGTAGTTCCGGGACAGGGATTAACTATGGCTACACCTTC	CASSSGTGINYGYTF
TRBJ1-4	TRBV7-9	12	few	NA	TGTGCCAGCAGCTTAAGCCTTGAAAAACTGTTTTTT	CASSLSLEKLFF
TRBJ1-1	TRBV7-9	15	NA	NA	TGTGCCAGCAGCTTAAGTTACGGGGACTCTCTACAAGCTTTCTTT	CASSLSYGDSLQAFF
TRBJ1-3	TRBV19	15	NA	NA	TGTGCCAGTAGAGTGAGTCAGCACTCTGGAAACACCATATATTTT	CASRVSQHSGNTIYF
TRBJ2-3	TRBV11-2	15	NA	NA	TGTGCCAGCAGCTTCGGGATCAGGGGTTTAGATACGCAGTATTTT	CASSFGIRGLDTQYF
TRBJ1-4	TRBV5-1	14	once	TRBD1	TGCGCCAGCAGCTGGGGGACAGTAGATGAAAAACTGTTTTTT	CASSWGTVDEKLFF
TRBJ1-5	TRBV3-1/TRBV3-2	16	few	NA	TGTGCCAGCAGCCAAGGGACTATCCGAGGCAATCAGCCCCAGCATTTT	CASSQGTIRGNQPQHF
TRBJ1-5	TRBV7-8	18	few	NA	TGTGCCAGCAGGTGGCGGGGAAGGGGGTTGGAGAGCAATCAGCCCCAGCATTTT	CASRWRGRGLESNQPQHF
TRBJ2-3	TRBV5-6	15	NA	NA	TGTGCCAGCAGCTTGGGTGGGAGCACTTCCGATACGCAGTATTTT	CASSLGGSTSDTQYF
TRBJ1-2	TRBV19	14	NA	NA	TGTGCCAGTACCCTAACCCGGCCTAACTATGGCTACACCTTC	CASTLTRPNYGYTF
TRBJ2-1	TRBV5-6	13	NA	TRBD1	TGTGCCAGCAGCTTGGGGACAGGGCTTCCCCAGTTCTTC	CASSLGTGLPQFF
TRBJ2-3	TRBV4-1	16	NA	TRBD2	TGCGCCAGCAAACTAGGACTAGGAGGGGGCACAGATACGCAGTATTTT	CASKLGLGGGTDTQYF
TRBJ1-1	TRBV28	15	few	TRBD1	TGTGCCAGCAGGCTCACCGGGACAGTGAACACTGAAGCTTTCTTT	CASRLTGTVNTEAFF
TRBJ2-4	TRBV7-5	20	few	NA	TGTGTCAGAAGCCCCTGGGACAGGGGCCTCAAAGGGTTTGACAAAAACATTCAGTACTTC	CVRSPWDRGLKGFDKNIQYF
TRBJ2-7	TRBV10-3	15	NA	NA	TGTGCCATCAGTTCTAGGGTCCCCGGGGGTGACGAGCAGTACTTC	CAISSRVPGGDEQYF
TRBJ1-4	TRBV7-2	12	NA	NA	TGTGCCAGCAGCTTAGTACGGCCCAACCTATTTTTT	CASSLVRPNLFF
TRBJ2-2	TRBV7-3	14	NA	TRBD1	TGTGCCAGCAGGATGGACAGGGACACCGGGGAGCTGTTTTTT	CASRMDRDTGELFF
TRBJ1-5	TRBV6-2/TRBV6-3	17	NA	NA	TGTGCCAGCAGTTACCCCGGGATCGCTCCTAGCAATCAGCCCCAGCATTTT	CASSYPGIAPSNQPQHF
TRBJ1-1	TRBV5-4	18	NA	NA	TGTGCCAGCAGCTTGGAAGGATGGTCGGGAGGTGGGGACACTGAAGCTTTCTTT	CASSLEGWSGGGDTEAFF
TRBJ2-7	TRBV10-3	15	NA	NA	TGTGCCATCAGCCCGTTACAGGGACCCACCTACGAGCAGTACTTC	CAISPLQGPTYEQYF
TRBJ2-7	TRBV11-1	15	few	NA	TGTGCCAGCAGCTTATCCGCGGGACCTTCCGACGAGCAGTACTTC	CASSLSAGPSDEQYF
TRBJ2-7	TRBV19	13	NA	NA	TGTGCCAGTAGTATTGGAGGTAGGGCCGAGCAGTACTTC	CASSIGGRAEQYF
TRBJ2-3	TRBV6-5	13	NA	TRBD2	TGTGCCAGCGGGAGCGGGGGGGCAGATACGCAGTATTTT	CASGSGGADTQYF
TRBJ2-2	TRBV12-3/TRBV12-4	13	NA	NA	TGTGCCAGCAAGGGACAAATCACCGGGGAGCTGTTTTTT	CASKGQITGELFF
TRBJ1-2	TRBV7-8	13	NA	NA	TGTGCCAGCAGCTTAACCATGACAGATGGCTACACCTTC	CASSLTMTDGYTF
TRBJ2-4	TRBV5-6	15	NA	NA	TGTGCCAGCAGCTCGAACGGGACACCCAAAAACATTCAGTACTTC	CASSSNGTPKNIQYF
TRBJ2-7	TRBV18	14	few	TRBD1	TGTGCCAGCTCACCGACAGGGAGCTCCTACGAGCAGTACTTC	CASSPTGSSYEQYF
TRBJ1-5	TRBV15	15	NA	NA	TGTGCCACCAGCAGAGATGGGCAGGGGTATCAGCCCCAGCATTTT	CATSRDGQGYQPQHF
TRBJ1-3	TRBV19	15	NA	NA	TGTGCCAGTAGTACGACACAGCTCTCTGGAAACACCATATATTTT	CASSTTQLSGNTIYF
TRBJ1-5	TRBV4-2	17	NA	NA	TGTGCCAGCAGCCAAGATAGTTGGCAGGGGAGGAATCAGCCCCAGCATTTT	CASSQDSWQGRNQPQHF
TRBJ1-5	TRBV9	15	NA	TRBD1	TGTGCCAGCAGCGTAGACGGACAGGGAGGTCAGCCCCAGCATTTT	CASSVDGQGGQPQHF
TRBJ2-2	TRBV6-5	14	NA	NA	TGTGCCAGCACCTACTTACCCCCGGCCGGGGAGCTGTTTTTT	CASTYLPPAGELFF
TRBJ2-1	TRBV9	12	NA	NA	TGTGCCAGCAGCGAGGCTATAAATGAGCAGTTCTTC	CASSEAINEQFF
TRBJ2-5	TRBV7-2	12	few	NA	TGTGCCAGCAGCCTCGGGGTTGAGACCCAGTACTTC	CASSLGVETQYF
TRBJ1-4	TRBV27	17	NA	TRBD1	TGTGCCAGCAGTTTACCGCAAGGGACAGGGAGTAATGAAAAACTGTTTTTT	CASSLPQGTGSNEKLFF
TRBJ1-6	TRBV27	16	NA	NA	TGTGCCAGCAATTTTTTTCAGGACTCCTATAATTCACCCCTCCACTTT	CASNFFQDSYNSPLHF
TRBJ1-1	TRBV7-8	10	NA	NA	TGTGCCACCCTGGAGACTGAAGCTTTCTTT	CATLETEAFF
TRBJ2-3	TRBV9	14	NA	TRBD1	TGTGCCAGCAGCTCGGACAGGGTTCGAGATACGCAGTATTTT	CASSSDRVRDTQYF
TRBJ1-5	TRBV6-2/TRBV6-3	16	NA	TRBD1	TGTGCCAGCAGTTATCAGGGACAGGGGAGCAATCAGCCCCAGCATTTT	CASSYQGQGSNQPQHF
TRBJ1-1	TRBV9	13	NA	TRBD1	TGTGCCAGCAGCCAGACAGGGTCAGGAGAAGCTTTCTTT	CASSQTGSGEAFF
TRBJ1-1	TRBV7-9	16	NA	NA	TGTGCCAGCAGCCGCGGGGGTCCGGGGATAAACACTGAAGCTTTCTTT	CASSRGGPGINTEAFF
TRBJ2-3	TRBV6-5	14	NA	NA	TGTGCCAGCAGTTACTCACGGATAACAGATACGCAGTATTTT	CASSYSRITDTQYF
TRBJ2-4	TRBV11-3	15	NA	NA	TGTGCCAGCAGCATTTCAAACGTAGCCAAAAACATTCAGTACTTC	CASSISNVAKNIQYF
TRBJ1-6	TRBV4-2	17	NA	NA	TGTGCCAGCAGCCAGGACCGGGGCCCCAAGACAAATTCACCCCTCCACTTT	CASSQDRGPKTNSPLHF
TRBJ1-5	TRBV28	16	NA	TRBD1	TGTGCCAGCAGTTTATATGGGACAGGGATATCTCAGCCCCAGCATTTT	CASSLYGTGISQPQHF
TRBJ1-2	TRBV11-3	13	NA	NA	TGTGCCAGCAGCTTAGGGGACGGCTATGGCTACACCTTC	CASSLGDGYGYTF
TRBJ1-6	TRBV7-2	13	NA	NA	TGTGCCAGCAGCTCCGACAGTTATTCACCCCTCCACTTT	CASSSDSYSPLHF
TRBJ1-6	TRBV30	16	few	TRBD1	TGTGCCTGGAGTGCCCAGGACAGGGCGCTTTCCTCACCCCTCCACTTT	CAWSAQDRALSSPLHF
TRBJ2-5	TRBV28	17	once	TRBD1	TGTGCCAGCAGGCCGGGACAGGGGAAGCGCGGGCAAGAGACCCAGTACTTC	CASRPGQGKRGQETQYF